The 20 T cell receptor beta chains below come from one sample, sequenced in a study of radiation and T cells in renal cell carcinoma. Profiled with immunoSEQ multiplex PCR; TCRdb holds only in-frame clones, not every one. The sample includes more than 95,000 clones, roughly four fifths of them seen just once. As for time point: baseline pretreatment blood. Treatment meaning: 15 Gy SBRT to primary tumor, nephrectomy 4 weeks later. The input for sequencing was blood, taken from a patient whose treatment included radiotherapy and nephrectomy. The receptors shown here come from a woman in her fifties or sixties with renal cell carcinoma.

The genes are TRBV2 and TRBJ2-1, with 12 positions matching TRBD2. Germline V gene lookup returns CDR1 SNHLY and CDR2 FYNNEI. This CDR3 has 14 amino acids. The V segment lost 6 bases and the J segment 4 bases; nucleotides outside the gene matches: 1. DNA of the CDR3: TGTGCCAGCAGCCTAGCGGGGGGGTACAATGAGCAGTTCTTC. It is translated as CASSLAGGYNEQFF.

In its sample, this clone was seen many times. V is TRBV4-1 and J is TRBJ2-1; D is unclear. The V gene's germline CDR1 is MGHRA and CDR2 YSYEKL. The CDR3 length is 13 residues. Trimming cost V 1 base and J 8 bases, with 9 bases left between them. The CDR3 DNA reads TGCGCCAGCAGCCAAGGGTTCGGAGATGAGCAGTTCTTC. This gives the protein CASSQGFGDEQFF.

V gene TRBV15 combines with J gene TRBJ1-2; TRBD1 is a possible D gene (6 bases). Trimming took off 0 bases at V and 5 bases at J, with 16 bases between the two ends. Germline loops: CDR1 LNHNV, CDR2 YYDKDF (reference sequence). This CDR3 contains 16 residues. The chain's CDR3 is CATSRDGDIFGYGYTF. The CDR3 DNA reads as TGTGCCACCAGCAGAGATGGGGACATTTTTGGATATGGCTACACCTTC.

The chain recombines TRBV9 with TRBJ1-2, with a tentative D call TRBD1 (5 bases). The CDR3 length is 15 residues. The ends were cut back, 0 bases at V and 5 bases at J, with 14 bases in the middle. In germline, CDR1 is SGDLS, CDR2 YYNGEE. The CDR3 DNA reads TGTGCCAGCAGCGTAGCTGGGACTCTGTCTTATGGCTACACCTTC. Translated, it gives CASSVAGTLSYGYTF.

In DNA, the CDR3 is TGTGCCAGCAGCTTGGTACAGACGGCGGACAATGAGCAGTTCTTC. It encodes CASSLVQTADNEQFF. This chain uses TRBV5-6 with TRBJ2-1; unclear D gene. Germline lookup yields CDR1 SGHDT and CDR2 YYEEEE. V was shortened by 0 bases and J by 5 bases, with 12 bases between the two germline ends. This CDR3 is built from 15 residues.

The chain uses TRBV5-1 and TRBJ1-4; D not certain. Germline V gives CDR1 SGHRS, CDR2 YFSETQ. CDR3 size: 13 residues. Trimming took off 6 bases at V and 4 bases at J, with 10 bases between the two ends. The CDR3, as DNA: TGCGCCAGCAAGGGAATCGGTAATGAAAAACTGTTTTTT. Protein: CASKGIGNEKLFF.

For the CDR3, the DNA is TGTGCCAGCAGTGAACAAGGGCTTGGGGGCTACACCTTC. Protein sequence: CASSEQGLGGYTF. This rearrangement joins TRBV6-1 to TRBJ1-2, with D unresolved. Germline loops: CDR1 MNHNS, CDR2 SASEGT. Deletions cut 2 bases from V and 8 bases from J, with 12 bases between. The CDR3 is 13 residues long.

The chain links TRBV5-8 to TRBJ1-1; no reliable D call. CDR3 length: 13 residues. The V and J ends lost 5 bases and 2 bases respectively, with 10 bases between them. CDR1 is SGHTS, CDR2 YDEGEE, per germline. As DNA, the CDR3 is TGTGCCAGCAGGACCCGGGGAAACACTGAAGCTTTCTTT. Its translation: CASRTRGNTEAFF.

The chain joins TRBV9 to TRBJ2-1; 16 nucleotides match TRBD2. Looked up from germline, CDR1 is SGDLS and CDR2 is YYNGEE. Unmatched junction bases numbered 1, after V lost 3 bases and J lost 7 bases. The CDR3 runs 15 residues. This chain's CDR3 is CASSAGLAGGNEQFF. The CDR3 DNA is TGTGCCAGCAGCGCGGGACTAGCGGGAGGGAATGAGCAGTTCTTC.

The chain links TRBV9 to TRBJ2-1; TRBD2 aligns across 8 bases. The CDR3 is 18 residues long. V lost 2 bases, J lost 0 bases, and 10 bases stayed unmatched. In germline, CDR1 is SGDLS, CDR2 YYNGEE. The CDR3 DNA follows: TGTGCCAGCAGCGTTAGACTAGCGTCCCAAAGCTCCTACAATGAGCAGTTCTTC. This gives the protein CASSVRLASQSSYNEQFF.

This clone was detected a few times. J is TRBJ2-5 and V is TRBV15; the D is unclear. This CDR3 is built from 14 residues. Trimming stripped 0 bases from V and 7 bases from J, with 12 bases between. Germline lookup yields CDR1 LNHNV and CDR2 YYDKDF (reference sequence). Here the CDR3 reads CATSRDTETWTQYF. The CDR3 region has the DNA TGTGCCACCAGCAGAGATACCGAGACATGGACCCAGTACTTC.

The chain uses TRBV7-2 and TRBJ2-1; D tentatively fits TRBD1 or TRBD2 (6 bases each). The germline V gene encodes CDR1 SGHTA and CDR2 FQGNSA. V lost 2 bases and J lost 4, with 15 bases in between. This CDR3 is built from 16 residues. The chain's CDR3 is CASSLNAGGLYNEQFF. CDR3 DNA: TGTGCCAGCAGCTTAAATGCCGGGGGCCTATACAATGAGCAGTTCTTC.

The chain couples TRBV30 to TRBJ2-7, with TRBD1 identical over 10 bases. This CDR3 contains 14 residues. V shed 4 bases, J shed 6 bases, and the junction held 9 bases outside the gene matches. Germline V gene data show CDR1 as GTSNPN and CDR2 as SVGIG (reference sequence). CDR3 region: CAWTTGGKLSEQYF. The CDR3, as DNA: TGTGCCTGGACGACAGGGGGCAAGCTTTCCGAGCAGTACTTC.

This clone was observed a single time. The chain joins TRBV5-1 to TRBJ2-7, with D possibly matching TRBD1 (6 bases). The ends were cut back, 4 bases at V and 5 bases at J, with 16 bases in the middle. CDR1 is SGHRS, CDR2 YFSETQ, per germline. The CDR3 consists of 14 residues. DNA for the CDR3: TGCGCCAGCAGCCCTCTAGGGGGTTCCCACGAGCAGTACTTC. Encoded protein: CASSPLGGSHEQYF.

The chain couples TRBV21-1 to TRBJ2-7; the table's D gene call, TRBD1, was not cross checked with the DNA. TRBV21-1 is deemed a pseudogene. The CDR3 loop spans 16 amino acids. The CDR3 coding sequence is TGTGCCAGCAGCAAACAGGCAGGGGGTAGTGTCTACGAGCAGTACTTC. This encodes CASSKQAGGSVYEQYF.

This chain uses TRBV5-5 with TRBJ1-2; D unclear. Looked up from germline, CDR1 is SGHKS and CDR2 is YYEKEE (reference sequence). There are 14 residues in the CDR3. With 7 bases removed from V and 4 bases from J, the gap between germline ends came to 17 bases. Here the CDR3 reads CASGGWEDLYGYTF. CDR3 DNA: TGTGCCAGCGGTGGGTGGGAGGACCTCTATGGCTACACCTTC.

The chain links TRBV7-9 to TRBJ2-5, with 7 bases matching TRBD1. The CDR3 has 16 residues. The ends lost 0 bases at V and 1 base at J; junction bases unmatched: 5. The germline V gene encodes CDR1 SEHNR and CDR2 FQNEAQ (reference sequence). CDR3 protein: CASSLAGAGGQETQYF. CDR3 nucleotides: TGTGCCAGCAGCTTAGCTGGGGCAGGGGGCCAAGAGACCCAGTACTTC.

The chain couples TRBV14 to TRBJ1-3; 9 bases align to TRBD1. Trimming at V came to 4 bases and at J to 4 bases, leaving 5 bases not matched to a gene. Germline V CDR1 and CDR2: SGHDN, FVKESK. The CDR3 spans 15 residues. The CDR3 loop is CASSPQGAFGNTIYF. CDR3 coding DNA: TGTGCCAGCAGCCCACAGGGGGCATTCGGAAACACCATATATTTT.

This chain links TRBV27 with TRBJ2-5; D is unclear. V lost 2 bases to trimming and J lost 4 bases, with 8 bases between them. This CDR3 has 13 amino acids. Germline assignment: CDR1 MNHEY and CDR2 SMNVEV (reference sequence). In DNA form, the CDR3 reads TGTGCCAGCAGTTTAACTACGGGAGAGACCCAGTACTTC. Encoded protein: CASSLTTGETQYF.

The table lists this clone with a few counts. The chain employs TRBV6-5 and TRBJ2-1; D is possibly TRBD2 (5 bases). Germline V gene sequence: CDR1 MNHEY, CDR2 SVGAGI. There are 16 residues in the CDR3. The V end was cut by 2 bases, the J end by 11 bases, with 22 bases between. CDR3 region: CASSYILADPPRKQFF. CDR3 nucleotide sequence: TGTGCCAGCAGTTACATCCTAGCTGACCCCCCGCGGAAGCAGTTCTTC.